Below are 4 T cell receptor beta chains sequenced from a single sample in a study of blood T cell repertoires in COVID-19. Sequencing used immunoSEQ multiplex PCR; TCRdb keeps in-frame clones, though not all of them. This table has 110,000 to 150,000 clones, 75% to 90% appearing once. Sequenced input: PBMCs or T cells enriched from blood (not recorded which). These receptors originate from a man aged 50 to 60 who had recovered from COVID-19.

V gene TRBV4-3 combines with J gene TRBJ1-3; no clear D gene. Trimming left V 0 bases short and J 4 bases short, with 13 bases between. CDR3 length: 16 residues. Germline CDR1 LGHNA, CDR2 YSLEER. As DNA, the CDR3 is TGCGCCAGCAGCCAAGATTCCATGTTTTCCGGAAACACCATATATTTT. It encodes CASSQDSMFSGNTIYF.

This rearrangement joins TRBV5-1 to TRBJ2-7, with a tentative D call TRBD2 (6 bases). The germline CDR1 and CDR2 sequences are SGHRS and YFSETQ. Trimming took 4 bases from V and 2 from J, leaving 13 bases between them. The CDR3 length is 14 residues. The CDR3 DNA is TGCGCCAGCAGCCCCCCCGGGAGCGCCTACGAGCAGTACTTC. Its translation is CASSPPGSAYEQYF.

V gene TRBV25-1 combines with J gene TRBJ1-6, with D tentatively TRBD1 (6 bases). V was cut by 7 bases and J by 5 bases, with 18 bases left in between. CDR3 length: 16 amino acids. In germline, CDR1 is MGHDK, CDR2 SYGVNS. The CDR3 bases are TGTGCCAGCAAACACAGGGTTCTTGCCCATAATTCACCCCTCCACTTT. This encodes CASKHRVLAHNSPLHF.

The chain couples TRBV2 to TRBJ1-5, with 8 bases that match TRBD1. V lost 6 bases, J lost 4 bases, and 8 bases stayed unmatched. This CDR3 region has 15 residues. CDR1 is SNHLY and CDR2 is FYNNEI in the germline V gene. Written as DNA, the CDR3 is TGTGCCAGCAGAATGGGACAGGCGATGAATCAGCCCCAGCATTTT. This sequence encodes CASRMGQAMNQPQHF.